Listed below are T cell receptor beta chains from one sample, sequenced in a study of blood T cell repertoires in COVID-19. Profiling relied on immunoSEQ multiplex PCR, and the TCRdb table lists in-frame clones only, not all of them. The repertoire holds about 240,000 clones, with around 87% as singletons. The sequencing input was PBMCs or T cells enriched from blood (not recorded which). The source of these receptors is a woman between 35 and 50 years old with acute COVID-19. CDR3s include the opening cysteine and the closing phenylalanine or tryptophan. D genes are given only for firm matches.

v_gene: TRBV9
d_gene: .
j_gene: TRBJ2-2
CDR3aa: CASSVGGYGGMVSGELFF

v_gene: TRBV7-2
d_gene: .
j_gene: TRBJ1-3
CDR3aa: CASSLAGLSGNTIYF

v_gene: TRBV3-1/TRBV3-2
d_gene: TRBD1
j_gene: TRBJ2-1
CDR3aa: CASSSSDRRTRNEQFF

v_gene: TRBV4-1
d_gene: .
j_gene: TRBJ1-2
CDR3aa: CASSQDSSGAQDYGYTF

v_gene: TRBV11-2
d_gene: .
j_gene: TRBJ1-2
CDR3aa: CASSRGDRRYGYTF

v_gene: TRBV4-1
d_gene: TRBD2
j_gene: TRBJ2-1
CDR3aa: CASSQDDGRTYNEQFF

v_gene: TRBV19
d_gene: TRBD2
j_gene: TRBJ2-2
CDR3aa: CASSIGREGRNTGELFF

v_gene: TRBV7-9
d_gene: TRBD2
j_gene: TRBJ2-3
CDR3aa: CASGLAGVADTQYF

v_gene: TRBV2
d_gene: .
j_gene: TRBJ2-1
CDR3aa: CASKANGGSEQFF

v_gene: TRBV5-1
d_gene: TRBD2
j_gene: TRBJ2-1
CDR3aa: CASSPGTSGRLHEQFF

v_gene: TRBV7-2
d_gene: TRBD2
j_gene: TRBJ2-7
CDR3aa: CASSLQTSVSHEQYF

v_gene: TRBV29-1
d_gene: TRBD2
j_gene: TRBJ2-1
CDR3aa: CSVASGSYNEQFF

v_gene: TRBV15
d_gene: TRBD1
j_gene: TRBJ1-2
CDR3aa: CATSRNDRGSDGYTF

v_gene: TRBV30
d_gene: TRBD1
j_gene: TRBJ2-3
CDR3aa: CAWSVLRLTGEITDTQYF

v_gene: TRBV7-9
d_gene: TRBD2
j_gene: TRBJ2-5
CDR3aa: CASSLVGGDGTQYF

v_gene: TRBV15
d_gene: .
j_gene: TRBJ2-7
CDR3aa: CATSRDRDEQYF

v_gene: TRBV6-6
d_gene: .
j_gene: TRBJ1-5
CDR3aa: CASSYPGQPQHF

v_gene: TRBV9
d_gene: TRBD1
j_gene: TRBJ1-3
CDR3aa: CASSVGQGAGNTIYF

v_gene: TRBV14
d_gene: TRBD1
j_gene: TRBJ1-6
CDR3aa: CASSHPPGQGASPLHF

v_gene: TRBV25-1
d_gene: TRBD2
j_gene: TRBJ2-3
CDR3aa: CASSDRTSGASTDTQYF

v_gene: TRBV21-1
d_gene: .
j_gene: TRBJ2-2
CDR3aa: CASSKWGQIPGELFF

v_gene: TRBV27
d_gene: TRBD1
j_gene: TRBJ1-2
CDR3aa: CASSPKRQGALSYGYTF

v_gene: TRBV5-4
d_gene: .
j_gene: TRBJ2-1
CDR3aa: CASRGGGGDYNEQFF

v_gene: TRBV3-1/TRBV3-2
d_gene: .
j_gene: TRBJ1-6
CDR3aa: CASSPNRGSNSPLHF

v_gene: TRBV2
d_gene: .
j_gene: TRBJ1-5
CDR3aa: CASSVGDQPQHF

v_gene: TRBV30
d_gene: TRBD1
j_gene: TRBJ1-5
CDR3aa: CAWSARQGLPQPQHF

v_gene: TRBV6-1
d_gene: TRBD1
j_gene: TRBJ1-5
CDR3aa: CASSESGVVRGDQPQHF

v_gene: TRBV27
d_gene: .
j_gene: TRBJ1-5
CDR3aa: CAAGYSNQPQHF

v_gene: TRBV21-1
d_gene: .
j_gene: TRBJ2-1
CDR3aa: CASSKPRLSGTYNEQFF

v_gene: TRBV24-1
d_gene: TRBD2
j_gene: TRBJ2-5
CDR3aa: CATSDSSGGGETQYF